This TCR beta chain was sequenced in a study of cytomegalovirus exposure and HLA in healthy donors. This clone showed up just a few times. PCR involved 60 Vbeta and 13 Jbeta primers. Assay: immunoSEQ multiplex PCR; the TCRdb copy retains only in-frame clones and omits some. The table includes a few hundred thousand clones, roughly 80% detected once. The CDR3 contains 11 residues. V gave up 7 bases and J gave up 2 bases, with 6 bases separating them. Germline values: CDR1 MNHNS, CDR2 SASEGT. The sample taken for sequencing was PBMCs. The receptor was isolated from a girl between 2 and 10 years old in good health and CMV-seronegative. The chain is built from TRBV6-1 and TRBJ2-7; D is uncertain. The CDR3 is CASTDTYEQYF. CDR3 nucleotides: TGTGCCAGCACAGACACCTACGAGCAGTACTTC.